A selection of T cell receptor beta chains follows, all from one sample in a study of blood T cell repertoires in COVID-19. The table came from immunoSEQ multiplex PCR; TCRdb's copy has only in-frame clones and leaves some out. This sample yields about 440,000 clones, of which 70% to 90% are seen a single time; almost 2% belongs to the top ten. The specimen was PBMCs or T cells enriched from blood (not recorded which). The receptor source for this set is a young woman with acute COVID-19. The CDR3 runs from the conserved cysteine through the conserved F or W. The D gene is left open where the match is weak. Rows may omit the clone size; those that give it use once, few, many or a size class.

CSAGGDYEQYF TGCAGCGCTGGGGGGGATTACGAGCAGTACTTC TRBJ2-7 TRBD2 TRBV29-1 once
CASSVRLVSESDTQYF TGTGCCAGCAGCGTACGACTAGTCTCAGAGTCAGATACGCAGTATTTT TRBJ2-3 NA TRBV9 NA
CASSVAQNPNYGYTF TGTGCCAGCAGCGTAGCACAGAACCCTAACTATGGCTACACCTTC TRBJ1-2 NA TRBV9 once
CASSPSRGADTEAFF TGTGCCAGCAGCCCCTCTCGGGGGGCGGACACTGAAGCTTTCTTT TRBJ1-1 NA TRBV3-1/TRBV3-2 NA
CASSPKTGLNTEAFF TGTGCCAGCAGCCCAAAGACAGGGCTGAACACTGAAGCTTTCTTT TRBJ1-1 TRBD1 TRBV11-2 few
CASSGPTPWQYF TGTGCCAGCAGTGGGCCTACCCCTTGGCAGTACTTC TRBJ2-7 NA TRBV12-3/TRBV12-4 NA
CASSPQATNEKLFF TGCGCCAGCAGCCCACAAGCAACTAATGAAAAACTGTTTTTT TRBJ1-4 NA TRBV4-1 NA
CASSQDRGDQETQYF TGTGCCAGCTCCCAGGACAGGGGGGACCAAGAGACCCAGTACTTC TRBJ2-5 TRBD1 TRBV18 NA
CASSLAFTGASLSGEQYF TGTGCCAGCAGCTTAGCTTTCACAGGGGCCTCCCTTTCTGGCGAGCAGTACTTC TRBJ2-7 TRBD1 TRBV7-9 NA
CASSTSGQGNTEQFF TGTGCCAGCAGCACCAGTGGGCAGGGCAATACCGAGCAGTTCTTC TRBJ2-1 NA TRBV11-2 NA
CASSLAVRTSGGNEQFF TGCGCCAGCAGCTTGGCCGTTCGGACTAGCGGGGGTAATGAGCAGTTCTTC TRBJ2-1 TRBD2 TRBV5-1 NA
CASSSPSDRTSGYTF TGTGCCAGCAGTTCGCCCTCCGACAGGACGTCTGGCTACACCTTC TRBJ1-2 NA TRBV27 NA
CASTKTGGDTEAFF TGTGCCAGCACGAAGACGGGAGGAGACACTGAAGCTTTCTTT TRBJ1-1 NA TRBV18 NA